This T cell receptor (beta chain) was identified in a study of T cells in Graves' hyperthyroidism and ophthalmopathy. With 5 bases clipped from V and 0 bases from J, the junction kept 3 bases outside the gene matches. This CDR3 contains 16 residues. Diagnosing involved the use of clinical symptoms, serum thyroxine and TRAb, thyroid ultrasound and orbital computed tomography. Amplified regions were TCR beta CDR3 sequences from RNA transcripts. The HTBI primer set was used in a first-round RT-PCR of the TCR CDR3. Each CDR3 protein is one row after TCRdb ran MiXCR on the multiplex PCR reads. The sample records approximately 420,000 distinct CDR3 sequences, roughly 13% being singletons.

The sequence was obtained from a woman between 18 and 29 years old with Graves' hyperthyroidism. The sample was blood. J is TRBJ2-7 and V is TRBV12-3 or TRBV12-4, with TRBD2 matching over 14 bases. CDR3 amino acids: CASSRTSGRSSYEQYF. CDR3 nucleotides: TGTGCCAGCAGTAGGACTAGCGGGAGGAGCTCCTACGAGCAGTACTTC.